This TCR beta chain was observed in a study of OX40 agonist ivuxolimab in advanced cancers. Study-wide findings and caveats: Averaged across samples, CD8+ T cells carried more expanded clones than CD4+ did.

The CDR3 has 14 residues. Germline assignment: CDR1 MNHNY and CDR2 SVGAGI (reference sequence). V shed 6 bases and J 6 bases; nucleotides not matched to a gene: 3. With regard to this clone: What it binds is not known. Other DNA sequences in the sample encode the same CDR3.

Using immunoSEQ multiplex PCR, the repertoire was profiled, and TCRdb retains in-frame clones only, with some absent. The profile covers about 98,000 clones, with approximately 93% appearing a single time and about 0.27% taken by the ten largest. This TCR derives from an adult with an advanced solid tumor such as melanoma, head and neck, liver or kidney cancer. The chain employs TRBV6-6 and TRBJ1-6; 9 bases align to TRBD1. Material: CD4+ or CD8+ T cells sorted from blood, obtained in a trial of the OX40 agonist ivuxolimab. The CDR3: CASSRDRVNSPLHF. The CDR3 DNA is TGTGCCAGCAGCAGGGACAGGGTTAATTCACCCCTCCACTTT.